This record concerns one T cell receptor (beta chain) sequence. What antigen it recognizes has not been identified. Base qualities are not at hand, and no much larger clone is one base apart. TCRbeta CDR3 regions were amplified from genomic DNA by means of the immunoSEQ Assay, a bias-controlled multiplex PCR. In the paper's pipeline: Within the assay, amplification of reference gene primers was used to estimate how many nucleated cells each sample contained. To quantify the absolute abundance of each unique TCRbeta CDR3 rearrangement, sequence reads were collapsed and filtered. Productive Simpson clonality was computed per sample as the square root of Simpson's diversity index over productive rearrangements. TCRdb re-hosts the immuneACCESS table, in-frame sequences only. Its copies lack some clones; in the studies checked, an unresolved V gene accounts for under half of them, and the cause for the rest is not known. That table supplies the V and J calls and clone size; D and trimming were determined from the DNA. Counted in this sample were more than 250,000 clones; 70% to 90% of them appeared once. 0.7% of the sample rests with the top ten.

Collaborating institutions collected whole blood in K2EDTA tubes following their own protocols. Collaborator samples were shipped for TCRbeta analysis as frozen whole blood, isolated PBMCs, or DNA extracted from either sample type. This specimen belongs to a study of blood T cell repertoires in COVID-19 (TCRdb year 2020). For the study in its entirety: The collaborator samples originated in the United States, Italy and Spain and spanned the acute and convalescent phases of COVID-19. The prospective study material was composed of cDNA or gDNA derived from T cells, B-cell-depleted T cells, or PBMCs. Deeply sampled blood TCRbeta repertoires from subjects exposed to, actively infected with, or recovered from COVID-19 were included in the dataset. The repertoires were made available in a free public database intended to serve as a resource for research on the immune response to SARS-CoV-2. The samples were drawn from two sources: the first 160 participants of the ongoing ImmuneRACE study, and over 1,000 subjects contributed by 6 global collaborators. Sample metadata almost always included a de-identified subject ID, COVID-19 status, age in years and sex. Where available, HLA class I and class II types were taken from metadata supplied by the sample provider and were not determined by assay-based typing. Broad study findings and their caveats: The amount of clinical and demographic metadata varied by source and participant and was provided uncurated.

For CDR1 and CDR2, the germline V gene lists MDHEN and SYDVKM. Here V drops 7 bases and J drops 2 bases, and the junction holds 13 bases not matched to any gene. The CDR3, from cysteine to phenylalanine, totals 17 residues. This entry keeps only the CDR3 DNA: 51 bases, framed from base 1. Sequencing input: peripheral blood. This TCR was sampled from a human donor in a cohort sampled during active COVID-19. The chain employs TRBV28 and TRBJ1-1; 10 bases in between match TRBD1. The DNA reads as follows: TGTGCCAGCAAACCCTTCAAGGACAGGGGGGGAAACACTGAAGCTTTCTTT. It codes for CASKPFKDRGGNTEAFF.